This passage covers 17 T cell receptor beta chains from one sample sequenced in a study of shared clonotypes between healthy human individuals. Using immunoSEQ multiplex PCR, the repertoire was profiled, and TCRdb retains in-frame clones only, with some absent. Here the sample spans hundreds of thousands of clones, about 85% being singletons. The sequenced sample consisted of PBMCs. The receptors were gathered from a woman between 35 and 50 years old in good health. Some clones in this sample may be carry-over from other donors' samples.

V is TRBV7-8 and J is TRBJ1-4; 7 bases map to TRBD1. The length of the CDR3 is 13 residues. The V and J ends lost 3 bases and 8 bases, in that order; junction bases with no gene match: 3. CDR1 is SGHVS and CDR2 is FQNEAQ in the germline V gene. The CDR3 DNA is TGTGCCAGCAGCTTGGACAGGACAGAAAAACTGTTTTTT. As protein: CASSLDRTEKLFF.

This clone was seen only once. V gene TRBV7-2 combines with J gene TRBJ2-3, with D maybe TRBD1 (6 bases). CDR1 and CDR2 (germline): SGHTA, FQGNSA. This CDR3 has 15 residues. V gave up 3 bases and J gave up 3 bases, with 13 bases separating them. CDR3 amino acids: CASSFDLQGTDTQYF. The CDR3 DNA follows: TGTGCCAGCAGCTTCGACCTACAGGGAACAGATACGCAGTATTTT.

The chain couples TRBV28 to TRBJ1-3; D gene unclear. Trimming pared 2 bases from V and 0 bases from J, leaving 8 bases between. CDR3 length equals 15 residues. Per the germline V gene, CDR1 is MDHEN and CDR2 is SYDVKM. CDR3 residues: CASSLPSGSGNTIYF. The CDR3 DNA reads as TGTGCCAGCAGTTTACCTTCAGGCTCTGGAAACACCATATATTTT.

The chain carries TRBV7-9 and TRBJ1-1, with 9 bases that match TRBD1. The CDR3 has 14 residues. Germline CDR1 and CDR2: SEHNR and FQNEAQ (reference sequence). J was trimmed by 3 bases and V by 5 bases; bases with no gene match: 4. The DNA of the CDR3 is TGTGCCAGCAGCGCGACAGGGGGGGACACTGAAGCTTTCTTT. Its translation is CASSATGGDTEAFF.

This clone was observed many times. The chain joins TRBV7-9 to TRBJ2-3; 13 bases agree with TRBD2. This CDR3 has 17 amino acids. Germline CDR1 reads SEHNR; CDR2 reads FQNEAQ (reference sequence). V lost 5 bases and J lost 4; bases outside the gene matches: 9. CDR3 sequence: CASSPRTSGRASDTQYF. DNA for the CDR3: TGTGCCAGCAGCCCCCGAACTAGCGGGAGGGCCTCAGATACGCAGTATTTT.

V is TRBV5-5 and J is TRBJ2-7, with a possible D match to TRBD1 (5 bases). Trimming removed 1 base from V and 5 bases from J, with 13 bases in between. This CDR3 has 14 amino acids. Germline V gene sequence: CDR1 SGHKS, CDR2 YYEKEE (reference sequence). The CDR3 sequence is CASSLMPGMDEQYF. In DNA, the CDR3 is TGTGCCAGCAGCTTGATGCCAGGGATGGACGAGCAGTACTTC.

The CDR3 DNA reads TGTGCCAGCAGTCCCCACTCTTCCTACGAGCAGTACTTC. It yields the protein CASSPHSSYEQYF. V gene TRBV7-2 combines with J gene TRBJ2-7; the D is unclear. This CDR3 is built from 13 residues. Per germline, CDR1 SGHTA and CDR2 FQGNSA. Trimming left V 6 bases short and J 1 base short, with 10 bases between.

This chain uses TRBV2 with TRBJ2-7; unclear D gene. Germline V lookup: CDR1 SNHLY, CDR2 FYNNEI. V gave up 9 bases and J gave up 5 bases, with 17 bases separating them. The CDR3 runs to 13 residues. CDR3 protein: CASRPPATNEQYF. In DNA, the CDR3 is TGTGCCAGTAGGCCCCCCGCAACAAACGAGCAGTACTTC.

CDR3 sequence reads: CASSPATGGYTF. Written as DNA, the CDR3 is TGTGCCAGCAGTCCGGCGACAGGGGGCTACACCTTC. The V gene is TRBV27, the J gene TRBJ1-2, with 7 bases matching TRBD1. The J segment lost 8 bases and the V segment lost 5 bases, leaving 5 bases of the junction unmatched. This CDR3 is built from 12 residues. Germline V gives CDR1 MNHEY, CDR2 SMNVEV (reference sequence).

In this sample, this clone turned up a few times. Other DNA sequences within the sample encode an identical CDR3. This chain connects TRBV10-3 to TRBJ2-7, with a tentative D call TRBD2 (5 bases). V shed 4 bases and J shed 4 bases, with 5 bases lying between them. The CDR3 runs to 11 residues. Per germline, CDR1 ENHRY and CDR2 SYGVKD. The CDR3 nucleotides read TGTGCCATCAGTGGGACTTACGAGCAGTACTTC. Encoded protein: CAISGTYEQYF.

The chain uses TRBV19 and TRBJ1-1; D gene ambiguous. Germline V CDR1 and CDR2: LNHDA, SQIVND (reference sequence). This CDR3 has 13 amino acids. Trimming pared 3 bases from V and 5 bases from J, leaving 10 bases between. The chain's CDR3 is CASSMEMGTEAFF. CDR3 nucleotide sequence: TGTGCCAGTAGTATGGAAATGGGGACTGAAGCTTTCTTT.

This clone was detected many times. This chain links TRBV9 with TRBJ2-1; 13 bases align to TRBD2. J lost 7 bases, V lost 3 bases, and 4 bases had no gene match. Germline V lookup: CDR1 SGDLS, CDR2 YYNGEE. The length of the CDR3 is 15 residues. The CDR3 coding sequence is TGTGCCAGCAGCGGGACTAGCGGGAGTCGGAATGAGCAGTTCTTC. Its translation is CASSGTSGSRNEQFF. Combining the CDR3 with reference TRBV9 and TRBJ2-1 gives the whole variable domain DSGVTQTPKHLITATGQRVTLRCSPRSGDLSVYWYQQSLDQGLQFLIQYYNGEERAKGNILERFSAQQFPDLHSELNLSSLELGDSALYFCASSGTSGSRNEQFFGPGTRLTVL.

The V gene is TRBV7-2, the J gene TRBJ2-1; 8 bases map to TRBD1. The CDR3 covers 14 residues. Germline CDR1 reads SGHTA; CDR2 reads FQGNSA. V trimming: 5 bases; J trimming: 4 bases; junction bases outside the gene matches: 4. The CDR3 nucleotides read TGTGCCAGCAGCACCCGGACAGGGTACAATGAGCAGTTCTTC. This gives the protein CASSTRTGYNEQFF.

Points on this clone: A far larger clone is only one base removed, so a read error is likely. This chain uses TRBV30 with TRBJ1-1; D is perhaps TRBD1 (5 bases). Between the trimmed V and J ends, which lost 3 bases and 7 bases, there was a span of 9 bases. CDR3 length: 11 amino acids. From germline, CDR1 is GTSNPN and CDR2 SVGIG (reference sequence). The CDR3 sequence: CAWRDMIEAFF. The DNA of the CDR3 is TGTGCCTGGAGGGACATGATTGAAGCTTTCTTT.

This rearrangement joins TRBV7-6 to TRBJ2-1, with 8 bases fitting TRBD1. After removal of 5 bases from V and 3 bases from J, the junction contained 6 bases not matched to a gene. The CDR3 contains 15 residues. Germline CDR1 is SGHVS and CDR2 is FNYEAQ. DNA of the CDR3: TGTGCCAGCAGCCCGGACAGGGCGGGCTACAATGAGCAGTTCTTC. The encoded protein is CASSPDRAGYNEQFF.

The chain carries TRBV18 and TRBJ2-2; no clear D. This CDR3 comprises 15 residues. Germline-derived CDR1 and CDR2 are KGHSH and LQKENI. Trimming shortened V by 3 bases and J by 5 bases, and 13 bases separated the two germline ends. The CDR3 loop reads CASSPGPYSTGELFF. CDR3 nucleotide sequence: TGTGCCAGCTCACCGGGCCCCTATTCGACCGGGGAGCTGTTTTTT.

CDR3 in amino acids: CASSYSGTRGYEQYF. CDR3 DNA sequence: TGCGCCAGCAGCTATAGCGGAACCAGAGGGTACGAGCAGTACTTC. The chain recombines TRBV5-1 with TRBJ2-7; a weak D match, TRBD2 (6 bases). The germline CDR1 and CDR2 sequences are SGHRS and YFSETQ. The V end lost 3 bases, the J end lost 4 bases, and 17 bases lay between the germline ends. The CDR3 is made up of 15 amino acids.